Each of the 22 T cell receptor beta chains below was sequenced from the same sample in a study of blood T cell repertoires in COVID-19. Generated by immunoSEQ multiplex PCR, the TCRdb table keeps only in-frame clones and is missing some. The sample lists 150,000 or so clones, roughly 80% occurring once. Sequenced sample: PBMCs or T cells enriched from blood (not recorded which). The receptors were sampled from a woman aged 40 to 50 with acute COVID-19.

This clone was recorded only once. Other DNA variants within this sample encode the same CDR3. The chain has TRBV12-3 or TRBV12-4 and TRBJ1-2, with 7 bases lining up with TRBD1. The trim removed 6 bases at V and 6 bases at J, leaving 4 bases unmatched. The CDR3 is made up of 12 amino acids. The CDR3 DNA sequence: TGTGCCAGCAGCGACAGGGCCCATGGCTACACCTTC. Encoded protein: CASSDRAHGYTF.

This chain connects TRBV27 to TRBJ2-6; possible D gene TRBD2, 5 bases. Trimming took 6 bases from V and 2 from J, leaving 17 bases between them. The germline V gene has CDR1 MNHEY and CDR2 SMNVEV (reference sequence). This CDR3 comprises 17 residues. The CDR3 DNA is TGTGCCAGCAGCTCCATCGTCGAGGAGGCTGGGGCCAACGTCCTGACTTTC. Its protein product is CASSSIVEEAGANVLTF.

J is TRBJ1-5 and V is TRBV7-9; tentative D call: TRBD1 (5 bases). The germline gives CDR1 SEHNR, CDR2 FQNEAQ (reference sequence). This CDR3 has 15 residues. V lost 0 bases and J 4 bases, leaving 10 bases between the germline ends. For the CDR3, the DNA is TGTGCCAGCAGCTTAGCGGGGGGTAGAAATCAGCCCCAGCATTTT. It yields the protein CASSLAGGRNQPQHF.

The chain employs TRBV7-8 and TRBJ1-2; D unclear. Trimming took off 3 bases at V and 0 bases at J, with 8 bases between the two ends. Looked up from germline, CDR1 is SGHVS and CDR2 is FQNEAQ. The CDR3 is 14 residues long. Written as DNA, the CDR3 is TGTGCCAGCAGCTTCTCCGCAGCTAACTATGGCTACACCTTC. It yields the protein CASSFSAANYGYTF. The variable domain in full, with the rest retrieved from reference TRBV7-8 and TRBJ1-2, is GAGVSQSPRYKVAKRGQDVALRCDPISGHVSLFWYQQALGQGPEFLTYFQNEAQLDKSGLPSDRFFAERPEGSVSTLKIQRTQQEDSAVYLCASSFSAANYGYTFGSGTRLTVV.

This clone is a singleton in its sample. The rearrangement joins TRBV5-1 to TRBJ1-2, with D possibly TRBD1 on 5 matching bases. CDR3 length: 14 amino acids. From germline, CDR1 is SGHRS and CDR2 YFSETQ. V was clipped by 4 bases and J by 3 bases, with 13 bases between them. The CDR3 DNA sequence: TGCGCCAGCAGCCGTCAGGGTGAGGACTATGGCTACACCTTC. It is translated as CASSRQGEDYGYTF. Using reference TRBV5-1 and TRBJ1-2 for the parts outside the CDR3, the full variable domain is KAGVTQTPRYLIKTRGQQVTLSCSPISGHRSVSWYQQTPGQGLQFLFEYFSETQRNKGNFPGRFSGRQFSNSRSEMNVSTLELGDSALYLCASSRQGEDYGYTFGSGTRLTVV.

The chain couples TRBV25-1 to TRBJ2-5; 8 bases agree with TRBD1. This CDR3 is 14 amino acids long. The germline CDR1 and CDR2 sequences are MGHDK and SYGVNS. With 3 bases clipped from V and 5 bases from J, the junction kept 5 bases outside the gene matches. The CDR3 DNA reads TGTGCCAGCAGTGACCCAGGGGGCGCCGAGACCCAGTACTTC. Protein product: CASSDPGGAETQYF.

CDR3 protein: CASSLVARGTGELFF. CDR3 DNA sequence: TGTGCCAGCAGCTTAGTCGCCAGGGGCACCGGGGAGCTGTTTTTT. The chain carries TRBV11-2 and TRBJ2-2, with D possibly TRBD1 on 6 matching bases. Germline CDR1 SGHAT, CDR2 FQNNGV. V dropped 1 base and J dropped 4 bases, with 10 bases sitting between them. This CDR3 has 15 amino acids.

The V gene is TRBV19, the J gene TRBJ1-2; 7 positions match TRBD1. The CDR3 has 14 residues. Germline loops: CDR1 LNHDA, CDR2 SQIVND (reference sequence). V dropped 1 base and J dropped 5; count of bases not matched to a gene: 4. The CDR3 region is CASSIGGGWYGYTF. In DNA, the CDR3 is TGTGCCAGTAGTATAGGAGGGGGCTGGTATGGCTACACCTTC. Filled out from reference TRBV19 and TRBJ1-2, the complete variable domain reads DGGITQSPKYLFRKEGQNVTLSCEQNLNHDAMYWYRQDPGQGLRLIYYSQIVNDFQKGDIAEGYSVSREKKESFPLTVTSAQKNPTAFYLCASSIGGGWYGYTFGSGTRLTVV.

The chain combines TRBV27 with TRBJ1-1; D is perhaps TRBD1 (6 bases). V lost 5 bases, J lost 5 bases, and 15 bases lay in between. This CDR3 is 14 amino acids long. Germline V gene sequence: CDR1 MNHEY, CDR2 SMNVEV (reference sequence). The CDR3: CASSPTGFRTEAFF. The CDR3 DNA follows: TGTGCCAGCAGTCCAACAGGGTTTAGAACTGAAGCTTTCTTT.

The V and J genes are TRBV19 and TRBJ2-7, with 7 nucleotides matching TRBD1. This CDR3 spans 14 amino acids. Germline V lookup: CDR1 LNHDA, CDR2 SQIVND (reference sequence). J gave up 3 bases and V 5 bases, and 7 bases lay outside the gene matches. The CDR3 protein is CASSPPGQHYEQYF. In nucleotides, the CDR3 is TGTGCCAGTAGTCCCCCGGGACAGCACTACGAGCAGTACTTC.

The sample holds a few counts of this clone. The V and J genes are TRBV3-1 (or the pseudogene TRBV3-2) and TRBJ1-1, with 7 bases matching TRBD1. Germline CDR1 and CDR2: LGHDT and YNNKEL (reference sequence). This CDR3 has 17 residues. With 1 base clipped from V and 5 bases from J, the junction kept 13 bases outside the gene matches. CDR3 amino acids: CASSQVGSGTARTEAFF. CDR3 DNA sequence: TGTGCCAGCAGCCAAGTGGGCTCCGGGACAGCTCGTACTGAAGCTTTCTTT.

The rearrangement joins TRBV6-5 to TRBJ1-1; tentative D call: TRBD1 (6 bases). The CDR3 is 13 residues long. The V gene's germline CDR1 is MNHEY and CDR2 SVGAGI. V was clipped by 6 bases and J by 1 base, with 9 bases between them. The CDR3 DNA follows: TGTGCCAGCAGCACGACAGGGAACACTGAAGCTTTCTTT. This translates into CASSTTGNTEAFF.

This clone is a singleton in its sample. This sequence joins TRBV5-4 and TRBJ2-1, with 8 bases lining up with TRBD2. In germline, CDR1 is SGHNT, CDR2 YYREEE (reference sequence). V shed 4 bases, J shed 4 bases, and the junction held 13 bases outside the gene matches. The CDR3 loop spans 17 amino acids. In DNA form, the CDR3 reads TGTGCCAGCAGCGGGGTACAGCGGGAGACCCCTTACAATGAGCAGTTCTTC. Residues: CASSGVQRETPYNEQFF.

In this sample, this clone turned up a few times. The chain links TRBV29-1 to TRBJ2-7; 7 bases agree with TRBD1. CDR1 SQVTM and CDR2 ANQGSEA come from the germline V gene. Losses at the gene ends were 6 bases for V and 0 bases for J; bases not matched to a gene: 2. CDR3 size: 12 residues. The CDR3: CSVRDSSYEQYF. The DNA for the CDR3 is TGCAGCGTCCGGGACAGCTCCTACGAGCAGTACTTC.

V usage is TRBV15 and J usage is TRBJ2-5; TRBD1 aligns across 7 bases. With V trimmed by 1 base and J by 7 bases, 9 bases remained unmatched. Germline V CDR1 and CDR2: LNHNV, YYDKDF (reference sequence). The CDR3 is 15 residues long. The CDR3 reads CATSRGTGRAGTQYF. The CDR3 bases are TGTGCCACCAGCAGAGGGACAGGCAGGGCAGGGACCCAGTACTTC.

This chain connects TRBV5-5 to TRBJ2-2, with 7 bases that match TRBD2. The CDR3 runs 16 residues. Germline CDR1 is SGHKS and CDR2 is YYEKEE (reference sequence). After removal of 1 base from V and 5 bases from J, the junction contained 8 bases not matched to a gene. The CDR3 region has the DNA TGTGCCAGCAGCTTGTCTGGCGGGAGTAAAACCGGGGAGCTGTTTTTT. As protein: CASSLSGGSKTGELFF.

The chain uses TRBV19 and TRBJ1-1; D gene uncertain. The V end was cut by 4 bases, the J end by 1 base, with 10 bases between. CDR3 length: 14 amino acids. CDR1 is LNHDA, CDR2 SQIVND, per germline (reference sequence). For the CDR3, the DNA is TGTGCCAGTAGTACCTCGGAGAGGAACACTGAAGCTTTCTTT. It translates to CASSTSERNTEAFF. The complete variable domain, with remaining parts taken from reference TRBV19 and TRBJ1-1, reads DGGITQSPKYLFRKEGQNVTLSCEQNLNHDAMYWYRQDPGQGLRLIYYSQIVNDFQKGDIAEGYSVSREKKESFPLTVTSAQKNPTAFYLCASSTSERNTEAFFGQGTRLTVV.

This chain connects TRBV3-1 (or the pseudogene TRBV3-2) to TRBJ1-2, with TRBD1 matching 8 bases. CDR1 and CDR2 (germline): LGHDT, YNNKEL (reference sequence). V was pared by 1 base and J by 8 bases, with 6 bases of the junction left unmatched. This CDR3 has 14 amino acids. The CDR3 DNA is TGTGCCAGCAGCCAAGTCCCGACAGGGGAAGGCTACACCTTC. Protein: CASSQVPTGEGYTF.

The chain links TRBV5-4 to TRBJ2-3; TRBD1 aligns across 11 bases. The CDR3 is 15 residues long. Germline CDR1 SGHNT, CDR2 YYREEE (reference sequence). V gave up 4 bases and J gave up 3 bases; unmatched junction bases: 4. CDR3 region: CASSRGDRGTDTQYF. As DNA, the CDR3 is TGTGCCAGCAGCAGGGGGGACAGGGGGACAGATACGCAGTATTTT. Using reference TRBV5-4 and TRBJ2-3 for the parts outside the CDR3, the full variable domain is ETGVTQSPTHLIKTRGQQVTLRCSSQSGHNTVSWYQQALGQGPQFIFQYYREEENGRGNFPPRFSGLQFPNYSSELNVNALELDDSALYLCASSRGDRGTDTQYFGPGTRLTVL.

This chain uses TRBV2 with TRBJ2-7; D is ambiguous. Trimming removed 7 bases from V and 0 bases from J, with 7 bases in between. The CDR3 loop spans 12 amino acids. CDR1 and CDR2 from the germline V gene are SNHLY and FYNNEI. CDR3 nucleotides: TGTGCCAGCATTTACGGCTCCTACGAGCAGTACGTC. Protein: CASIYGSYEQYV.

The rearrangement uses TRBV29-1 and TRBJ2-1; 7 bases are shared with TRBD2. The junction had 10 bases not matched to a gene; V was cut back by 0 bases and J by 8 bases. The CDR3 has 15 residues. Germline V CDR1 and CDR2: SQVTM, ANQGSEA. CDR3 sequence reads: CSVEEFGREMDEQFF. The CDR3, as DNA: TGCAGCGTTGAAGAATTTGGGCGGGAGATGGATGAGCAGTTCTTC.

V usage is TRBV27 and J usage is TRBJ1-2; the match to TRBD1 covers 8 bases. Germline lookup yields CDR1 MNHEY and CDR2 SMNVEV (reference sequence). The CDR3 loop spans 17 amino acids. Unmatched junction bases numbered 12, after V lost 6 bases and J lost 0 bases. The CDR3 bases are TGTGCCAGCAGACGTACGACAGGGGACCCTACTAACTATGGCTACACCTTC. It encodes CASRRTTGDPTNYGYTF.